This TCR beta chain is from a study of identical twins. Findings and caveats of the study: Abundant beta clonotypes from cord blood had fewer insertions, unlike memory repertoires, which showed none.

Unique molecular identifiers were present on the cDNA, and a universal primer site came from template switching. TCRdb used MiXCR to reprocess the 5' RACE reads, holding one entry per CDR3 protein. The sample includes 600,000 to 850,000 distinct CDR3 sequences, around a sixth of them seen just once. The V segment lost 6 bases and the J segment 5 bases; nucleotides outside the gene matches: 8. This CDR3 comprises 14 residues. Regarding this clonotype: Its antigen remains unidentified.

The same data also contributed to another study, on T cells expressing NK-cell markers. That source notes: Sorted CD3+CD56+NKG2C+, CD3+CD56+NKG2C- and CD3+CD56-NKG2C+ T cells provided the TCR beta repertoires.

The chain combines TRBV12-3 or TRBV12-4 with TRBJ2-7; 9 bases map to TRBD1. The origin of this receptor is a woman between 18 and 29 years old in good health. The sample was PBMCs. CDR3 bases: TGTGCCAGCAGGACCGGGACAGGGAGGCACGAGCAGTACTTC. It translates to CASRTGTGRHEQYF.